This T cell receptor (beta chain) derives from a study of blood T cell repertoires in COVID-19. About the study: Material from acute and convalescent COVID-19 was sourced from the United States, Italy and Spain. In each case, the material was cDNA or gDNA derived from T cells, B-cell-depleted T cells, or PBMCs.

This clone was observed once. Authors' data handling: For nucleated cells, counts were estimated from reference gene primer amplification. The data were produced by immunoSEQ multiplex PCR, yet TCRdb's version contains in-frame clones alone and is incomplete. Clone size and the V and J calls come from that table; the DNA yielded D and trimming. The table shows fewer than 500,000 clones, with roughly nine tenths occurring only once. With V trimmed by 3 bases and J by 7 bases, 5 bases remained unmatched. CDR1 MNHNS and CDR2 SASEGT come from the germline V gene. The CDR3 spans 14 residues. The study recruited people aged about 18 to 89 years across about two dozen US areas.

The specimen sequenced was PBMCs or T cells enriched from blood (not recorded which). The chain links TRBV6-1 to TRBJ1-5; 8 nucleotides match TRBD1. This sequence was found in a woman younger than 35 with acute COVID-19. CDR3 sequence: CASSDGQGRQPQHF. CDR3 DNA sequence: TGTGCCAGCAGTGACGGACAGGGCCGGCAGCCCCAGCATTTT.